Below, one T cell receptor beta chain is given with its context. Its antigen is currently unknown. This entry is derived from a study of T cell responses to AZD1222 COVID-19 vaccine. At the level of the study: Whether given at about 4 or about 12 weeks, second doses were pooled. Whole-study findings and limits: Donors were mostly white British, more females; clonal diversity possibly underestimated. Unmutated regions of variants are reportedly targeted by nearly half of spike-specific TCRs.

The V gene's germline CDR1 is SGHTA and CDR2 FQGTGA. Trimming left V 2 bases short and J 10 bases short, with 15 bases between. This CDR3 region has 14 residues. Using immunoSEQ multiplex PCR, the repertoire was profiled, and TCRdb retains in-frame clones only, with some absent. This table has some 97,000 clones, approximately 90% appearing once. The sequencing used peripheral blood, collected on day 0 of AZD1222 vaccination. The chain carries TRBV7-3 and TRBJ2-1; tentatively, D is TRBD2 (6 bases). This receptor was identified in an adult in good health. As DNA, the CDR3 is TGTGCCAGCAGCTTATATGGCGGGGATCCCGAGCAGTTCTTC. Its translation is CASSLYGGDPEQFF.